This TCR beta chain stems from a study of regulatory T cells in long-lasting Graves disease. Study results and caveats: It is possible that accuracy was reduced by the small size of the sample. The study examined only peripheral blood, not thyroid tissue.

Arm-PCR with iRepertoire HTBI primers amplified the CDR3 regions for these TCR beta libraries. In TCRdb, the multiplex PCR reads were re-called with MiXCR into one record per CDR3 protein. The sample records a few hundred thousand distinct CDR3 sequences, about a quarter being singletons. As for this clonotype: Its antigen is unidentified. Germline and junction disagree at one end, which may indicate a read error.

In germline, CDR1 is SGHRS, CDR2 YFSETQ. The length of the CDR3 is 15 residues. This sample's time point: persistent/refractory GD, antithyroid drugs over 5 years with positive TRAb. From RNA extracted from PBMCs, the TCR library was made. The receptor was derived from a female donor with Graves disease. The specimen comprised peripheral blood mononuclear cells (PBMCs), sampled when the disease was refractory, from a patient treated with antithyroid drugs. This chain uses TRBV5-1 with TRBJ1-1; 7 bases are a match to TRBD1. CDR3 sequence reads: CTSTPTGTGRAEAFF. The CDR3 DNA reads TGCACCAGCACGCCGACAGGGACCGGACGCGCTGAAGCTTTCTTT. The full variable domain, completed using reference TRBV5-1 and TRBJ1-1, is KAGVTQTPRYLIKTRGQQVTLSCSPISGHRSVSWYQQTPGQGLQFLFEYFSETQRNKGNFPGRFSGRQFSNSRSEMNVSTLELGDSALYLCTSTPTGTGRAEAFFGQGTRLTVV.